Listed below are T cell receptor beta chains from one sample, sequenced in a study of response to subunit inactivated influenza vaccine. TCRdb recomputed calls from the RT-PCR reads with MiXCR, one row per CDR3 protein. The sample records under 950,000 distinct CDR3 sequences, about 20% being singletons. The starting material was PBMCs from blood, obtained 5 days after vaccination. The receptors come from a man aged 50-59 years who received an inactivated influenza vaccine. Each CDR3 is given without its conserved first and last residue. Fields, in order: J gene, V gene, CDR3 length, CDR3 protein.

J gene: TRBJ1-2
V gene: TRBV6-1
CDR3 length: 12
CDR3 protein: ASRGTGVYYGYT

J gene: TRBJ1-5
V gene: TRBV7-8
CDR3 length: 14
CDR3 protein: ASSQEDRGSNQPQH

J gene: TRBJ1-6
V gene: TRBV5-1
CDR3 length: 13
CDR3 protein: ASSLVGQGYSPLH

J gene: TRBJ2-2
V gene: TRBV7-9
CDR3 length: 12
CDR3 protein: ASSEDRNTGELF

J gene: TRBJ2-7
V gene: TRBV28
CDR3 length: 16
CDR3 protein: ASRLQGRVREGPYEQY

J gene: TRBJ2-5
V gene: TRBV12-3/TRBV12-4
CDR3 length: 11
CDR3 protein: ASSAPGQQTQY

J gene: TRBJ2-3
V gene: TRBV20-1
CDR3 length: 13
CDR3 protein: SAVRSSGSTDTQY

J gene: TRBJ2-5
V gene: TRBV7-9
CDR3 length: 12
CDR3 protein: ASRGGSPQETQY

J gene: TRBJ2-5
V gene: TRBV20-1
CDR3 length: 11
CDR3 protein: SLTLGPLGTQY

J gene: TRBJ2-6
V gene: TRBV28
CDR3 length: 18
CDR3 protein: ASSSLFLRGHSSGANVLT

J gene: TRBJ2-5
V gene: TRBV7-9
CDR3 length: 13
CDR3 protein: ASSPMTAAQETQY

J gene: TRBJ1-1
V gene: TRBV18
CDR3 length: 13
CDR3 protein: ASSPDRVGNTEAF

J gene: TRBJ2-7
V gene: TRBV7-6
CDR3 length: 14
CDR3 protein: ASSLGFGQGAYEQY

J gene: TRBJ1-6
V gene: TRBV5-1
CDR3 length: 15
CDR3 protein: ASSLNVGQGTNSPLH

J gene: TRBJ1-4
V gene: TRBV4-3
CDR3 length: 12
CDR3 protein: ASSLGRGGEKLF

J gene: TRBJ1-5
V gene: TRBV12-3/TRBV12-4
CDR3 length: 13
CDR3 protein: ASSLGQGGNQPQH

J gene: TRBJ2-1
V gene: TRBV20-1
CDR3 length: 12
CDR3 protein: SARDRDPYNEQF

J gene: TRBJ2-2
V gene: TRBV4-1
CDR3 length: 14
CDR3 protein: ASSQLAGTNTGELF

J gene: TRBJ1-2
V gene: TRBV5-1
CDR3 length: 15
CDR3 protein: ASSLVVRDRGNYGYT

J gene: TRBJ2-1
V gene: TRBV20-1
CDR3 length: 16
CDR3 protein: SARPVGDYQTFYNEQF

J gene: TRBJ2-3
V gene: TRBV4-3
CDR3 length: 15
CDR3 protein: ASSQDVYRGRPDTQY

J gene: TRBJ2-2
V gene: TRBV5-1
CDR3 length: 13
CDR3 protein: ASRRIVGRTGELF

J gene: TRBJ2-5
V gene: TRBV18
CDR3 length: 9
CDR3 protein: ASSPEGTQY

J gene: TRBJ2-7
V gene: TRBV29-1
CDR3 length: 11
CDR3 protein: SVAYRAAYEQY

J gene: TRBJ1-4
V gene: TRBV4-1
CDR3 length: 14
CDR3 protein: ASSPGKGTWNEKLF